Below, 30 T cell receptor beta chains from the same sample are listed, as sequenced in a study of TIL therapy for anti-PD-1-resistant metastatic lung cancer. Documented time point: pre-treatment sample, taken before nivolumab and TIL therapy. Tumor tissue came from excised metastases, mostly pleural nodules or supraclavicular lymph nodes. The immunoSEQ assay was v3. Assay used: immunoSEQ multiplex PCR; TCRdb lists only in-frame clones, some missing. This table has 9,100 or so clones, over 70% appearing once. The starting material was tumor tissue, obtained at baseline. These receptors all stem from a person between 30 and 80 years old with non-small cell lung cancer.

This chain connects TRBV9 to TRBJ2-2; weak D call: TRBD2 (6 bases). Looked up from germline, CDR1 is SGDLS and CDR2 is YYNGEE. V was trimmed by 0 bases and J by 2 bases, leaving 8 bases between them. CDR3 size: 15 residues. The CDR3 DNA follows: TGTGCCAGCAGCGTAGTCGGGAGAAACACCGGGGAGCTGTTTTTT. It translates to CASSVVGRNTGELFF.

The CDR3 here is CASRNNNEQFF. DNA of the CDR3: TGCGCCAGCAGGAATAACAATGAGCAGTTCTTC. This chain uses TRBV5-1 with TRBJ2-1; D remains unclear. The CDR3 sequence is 11 residues long. Germline CDR1 and CDR2: SGHRS and YFSETQ. Trimming took off 5 bases at V and 5 bases at J, with 5 bases between the two ends.

J is TRBJ2-2 and V is TRBV21-1; the table's D call of TRBD1 was not tested on the DNA. TRBV21-1 is a recognized pseudogene. The length of the CDR3 is 15 residues. Here the CDR3 reads CASQKGGSNTGELFF. The CDR3, as DNA: TGTGCCAGCCAGAAAGGGGGATCGAACACCGGGGAGCTGTTTTTT.

The chain uses TRBV27 and TRBJ2-5; TRBD1 might be the D (6 bases). Germline CDR1 reads MNHEY; CDR2 reads SMNVEV (reference sequence). This CDR3 is 14 amino acids long. The V end was cut by 6 bases, the J end by 5 bases, with 16 bases between. In DNA form, the CDR3 reads TGTGCCAGCAGGCCGACCGGGACACGGGAGACCCAGTACTTC. Translated, it gives CASRPTGTRETQYF.

CDR3 loop: CASSPSQGLMNTEAFF. The DNA for the CDR3 is TGTGCCAGTAGTCCCAGCCAGGGTCTTATGAACACTGAAGCTTTCTTT. V gene TRBV19 combines with J gene TRBJ1-1, with a possible D match to TRBD1 (5 bases). The CDR3 contains 16 residues. From germline, CDR1 is LNHDA and CDR2 SQIVND (reference sequence). V gave up 5 bases and J gave up 0 bases, with 16 bases separating them.

This chain joins TRBV27 and TRBJ2-5; 7 bases align to TRBD2. This CDR3 contains 12 residues. The V and J ends lost 4 bases and 4 bases, in that order; junction bases with no gene match: 0. Looked up from germline, CDR1 is MNHEY and CDR2 is SMNVEV (reference sequence). CDR3 sequence reads: CASSSGGETQYF. For the CDR3, the DNA is TGTGCCAGCAGTTCGGGGGGAGAGACCCAGTACTTC.

This chain joins TRBV5-6 and TRBJ1-5; D unclear. CDR3 length: 15 residues. With 1 base removed from V and 0 bases from J, the gap between germline ends came to 8 bases. CDR1 is SGHDT and CDR2 is YYEEEE in the germline V gene. DNA for the CDR3: TGTGCCAGCAGCTTGTGGCAGAATAGCAATCAGCCCCAGCATTTT. Its protein is CASSLWQNSNQPQHF.

V is TRBV7-2 and J is TRBJ2-3; 9 nucleotides agree with TRBD1. The germline gives CDR1 SGHTA, CDR2 FQGNSA. This CDR3 has 16 amino acids. The trim removed 6 bases at V and 2 bases at J, leaving 9 bases unmatched. CDR3 protein: CASRGGGTGFTDTQYF. The CDR3 DNA reads TGTGCCAGCAGAGGGGGTGGGACAGGGTTCACAGATACGCAGTATTTT.

The rearrangement joins TRBV15 to TRBJ2-1; TRBD2 might be the D (7 bases). The CDR3 is made up of 15 amino acids. Germline CDR1 and CDR2: LNHNV and YYDKDF (reference sequence). Trimming took 6 bases from V and 4 from J, leaving 16 bases between them. This chain's CDR3 is CATRVGGAGYNEQFF. The CDR3 DNA reads as TGTGCCACCAGGGTGGGGGGGGCCGGGTACAATGAGCAGTTCTTC.

The chain couples TRBV2 to TRBJ1-1; unclear D gene. CDR1 is SNHLY, CDR2 FYNNEI, per germline. The CDR3 runs to 14 residues. V was cut by 4 bases and J by 2 bases, with 11 bases left in between. In DNA, the CDR3 is TGTGCCAGCAGTGGTTTGGCACCCAACACTGAAGCTTTCTTT. Translation gives CASSGLAPNTEAFF.

The rearrangement joins TRBV19 to TRBJ2-1, with TRBD1 matching over 8 bases. The CDR3 consists of 15 residues. Germline CDR1 reads LNHDA; CDR2 reads SQIVND (reference sequence). After removal of 7 bases from V and 2 bases from J, the junction contained 7 bases not matched to a gene. The CDR3 DNA follows: TGTGCCAGTAAAAAGACAGGGGCCCCCTACAATGAGCAGTTCTTC. It translates to CASKKTGAPYNEQFF.

The chain couples TRBV7-9 to TRBJ2-7; D is possibly TRBD1 or TRBD2 (5 bases each). The V end lost 6 bases, the J end lost 2 bases, and 14 bases lay between the germline ends. CDR1 and CDR2 from the germline V gene are SEHNR and FQNEAQ (reference sequence). The CDR3 sequence is 14 residues long. CDR3 protein: CASSPGSRTYEQYF. CDR3 bases: TGTGCCAGCAGTCCAGGGAGCCGTACCTACGAGCAGTACTTC.

V usage is TRBV28 and J usage is TRBJ2-4; 10 bases fit TRBD2. Germline V gives CDR1 MDHEN, CDR2 SYDVKM. The CDR3 consists of 15 residues. The V and J ends lost 2 bases and 3 bases, in that order; junction bases with no gene match: 1. CDR3 amino acids: CASSLRTSGKNIQYF. CDR3 bases: TGTGCCAGCAGTTTACGGACTAGCGGCAAAAACATTCAGTACTTC. The entire variable domain, with the rest obtained from reference TRBV28 and TRBJ2-4, is as follows: DVKVTQSSRYLVKRTGEKVFLECVQDMDHENMFWYRQDPGLGLRLIYFSYDVKMKEKGDIPEGYSVSREKKERFSLILESASTNQTSMYLCASSLRTSGKNIQYFGAGTRLSVL.

The rearrangement joins TRBV30 to TRBJ2-5, with D possibly TRBD1 on 5 matching bases. CDR1 and CDR2 from the germline V gene are GTSNPN and SVGIG (reference sequence). V lost 4 bases and J lost 1, with 16 bases in between. The CDR3 extends over 15 amino acids. For the CDR3, the DNA is TGTGCCTGGACCCGGATCGACAGTCCCCAAGAGACCCAGTACTTC. The encoded protein is CAWTRIDSPQETQYF.

The rearrangement uses TRBV7-8 and TRBJ2-1; 11 bases fit TRBD2. From germline, CDR1 is SGHVS and CDR2 FQNEAQ. The CDR3 is 16 residues long. The V gene end was trimmed by 4 bases and the J gene end by 3 bases; junction bases not matched to a gene: 5. The CDR3 reads CASSYRLAGLYNEQFF. The CDR3 nucleotides read TGTGCCAGCAGCTACAGACTAGCGGGACTCTACAATGAGCAGTTCTTC.

Worth noting for this clone: Within the sample, other DNA sequences also encode this same CDR3. The chain carries TRBV7-9 and TRBJ2-2; D possibly corresponds to TRBD2 (5 bases). V lost 1 base to trimming and J lost 5 bases, with 8 bases between them. In germline, CDR1 is SEHNR, CDR2 FQNEAQ (reference sequence). This CDR3 comprises 14 residues. This chain's CDR3 is CASSLVRDTGELFF. The CDR3, as DNA: TGTGCCAGCAGCTTAGTGAGGGATACCGGGGAGCTGTTTTTT.

This clone was observed a handful of times. The chain combines TRBV28 with TRBJ1-1, with TRBD1 identical over 7 bases. The CDR3 has 13 residues. After removal of 5 bases from V and 4 bases from J, the junction contained 4 bases not matched to a gene. Germline CDR1 MDHEN, CDR2 SYDVKM. In nucleotides, the CDR3 is TGTGCCAGCAGTGCAGGGGGGATCACTGAAGCTTTCTTT. This encodes CASSAGGITEAFF.

CDR3 coding DNA: TGCAGCGTGAAGCCACCGGGGACTTTCAATGAGCAGTTCTTC. This translates into CSVKPPGTFNEQFF. V and J are TRBV29-1 and TRBJ2-1; possible D gene TRBD2, 6 bases. Germline V gene lookup returns CDR1 SQVTM and CDR2 ANQGSEA. Trimming pared 6 bases from V and 6 bases from J, leaving 18 bases between. This CDR3 contains 14 residues.

The V gene is TRBV10-2, the J gene TRBJ1-1; D is possibly TRBD1 (5 bases). Germline V CDR1 and CDR2: WSHSY, SAAADI. With 2 bases removed from V and 2 bases from J, the gap between germline ends came to 6 bases. The CDR3 extends over 13 amino acids. This chain's CDR3 is CASSEGANTEAFF. The DNA of the CDR3 is TGCGCCAGCAGTGAGGGGGCCAACACTGAAGCTTTCTTT.

This clone was detected only a few times. J is TRBJ2-6 and V is TRBV5-8; D remains unclear. V gave up 4 bases and J gave up 0 bases, with 11 bases separating them. Per the germline V gene, CDR1 is SGHTS and CDR2 is YDEGEE. This CDR3 has 16 amino acids. Here the CDR3 DNA reads TGTGCCAGCAGCCGAGATCACAGCTCTGGGGCCAACGTCCTGACTTTC. The encoded protein is CASSRDHSSGANVLTF.

The chain uses TRBV7-2 and TRBJ1-5, with no clear D. Trimming pared 5 bases from V and 6 bases from J, leaving 14 bases between. The CDR3 loop spans 14 amino acids. Germline assignment: CDR1 SGHTA and CDR2 FQGNSA. The CDR3 is CASSLLNIGQPQHF. Written as DNA, the CDR3 is TGTGCCAGCAGCCTCTTAAACATTGGTCAGCCCCAGCATTTT.

V gene TRBV6-4 combines with J gene TRBJ2-3; the match to TRBD2 covers 9 bases. Germline-derived CDR1 and CDR2 are MRHNA and SNTAGT. The ends lost 3 bases at V and 1 base at J; junction bases unmatched: 5. The CDR3 spans 16 residues. The DNA for the CDR3 is TGTGCCAGCAGTGAAAATAGCGGGAGAGGCACAGATACGCAGTATTTT. This sequence encodes CASSENSGRGTDTQYF.

This clone was observed a handful of times. V is TRBV10-3 and J is TRBJ1-5, with D unclear. The CDR3 spans 16 residues. V was shortened by 3 bases and J by 3 bases, with 15 bases between the two germline ends. Germline V CDR1 and CDR2: ENHRY, SYGVKD. CDR3 loop: CAISEASGWDNQPQHF. The CDR3 nucleotides read TGTGCCATCAGTGAAGCGTCGGGCTGGGACAATCAGCCCCAGCATTTT.

The chain is built from TRBV18 and TRBJ2-1; D call uncertain. The length of the CDR3 is 14 residues. Germline loops: CDR1 KGHSH, CDR2 LQKENI. The germline V and J ends were trimmed by 2 bases and 5 bases, with 10 bases remaining between them. The CDR3 protein is CASSPGIQDNEQFF. The CDR3 nucleotides are TGTGCCAGCTCACCAGGAATCCAGGACAATGAGCAGTTCTTC.

The rearrangement links TRBV6-6 to TRBJ2-3; TRBD1 aligns across 11 bases. Germline V gene sequence: CDR1 MNHNY, CDR2 SVGAGI (reference sequence). V was clipped by 5 bases and J by 5 bases; unmatched bases: 6. CDR3 length: 15 residues. The chain's CDR3 is CASSTRDRGIDTQYF. CDR3 coding DNA: TGTGCCAGCAGTACCCGGGACAGGGGGATAGATACGCAGTATTTT.

In its sample, this clone was seen a few times. The chain couples TRBV15 to TRBJ2-1; D not certain. The CDR3 contains 15 residues. CDR1 is LNHNV, CDR2 YYDKDF, per germline (reference sequence). The V end was cut by 1 base, the J end by 2 bases, with 9 bases between. The CDR3 here is CATSRGDLTYNEQFF. For the CDR3, the DNA is TGTGCCACCAGCAGAGGAGACTTGACCTACAATGAGCAGTTCTTC.

V is TRBV2 and J is TRBJ1-3; D unclear. The CDR3 contains 13 residues. Per the germline V gene, CDR1 is SNHLY and CDR2 is FYNNEI. The V end lost 4 bases, the J end lost 6 bases, and 10 bases lay between the germline ends. DNA of the CDR3: TGTGCCAGCAGTGCGTCCTCCGAAAACACCATATATTTT. It codes for CASSASSENTIYF.

The V and J genes are TRBV30 and TRBJ2-5, with D possibly matching TRBD2 (6 bases). In germline, CDR1 is GTSNPN, CDR2 SVGIG (reference sequence). The CDR3 totals 14 residues. Between the trimmed V and J ends, which lost 0 bases and 7 bases, there was a span of 15 bases. This CDR3 is CAWSVNVRRVTQYF. CDR3 nucleotide sequence: TGTGCCTGGAGTGTAAATGTGAGGAGGGTGACCCAGTACTTC.

CDR3 loop: CASSPGGGRLDTEAFF. CDR3 in DNA: TGTGCCAGCAGCCCTGGCGGGGGGCGCCTGGACACTGAAGCTTTCTTT. The chain joins TRBV5-4 to TRBJ1-1, with TRBD1 as a possible D gene (6 bases). V lost 4 bases and J lost 3, with 19 bases in between. This CDR3 has 16 residues. Germline V lookup: CDR1 SGHNT, CDR2 YYREEE (reference sequence).

This sequence joins TRBV7-3 and TRBJ2-1; 10 bases fit TRBD1. Germline values: CDR1 SGHTA, CDR2 FQGTGA. This CDR3 is built from 14 residues. Trimming removed 5 bases from V and 5 bases from J; junction bases left unmatched: 3. CDR3 protein: CASSQGQGNNEQFF. The CDR3 nucleotides are TGTGCCAGCAGCCAGGGACAGGGGAACAATGAGCAGTTCTTC.